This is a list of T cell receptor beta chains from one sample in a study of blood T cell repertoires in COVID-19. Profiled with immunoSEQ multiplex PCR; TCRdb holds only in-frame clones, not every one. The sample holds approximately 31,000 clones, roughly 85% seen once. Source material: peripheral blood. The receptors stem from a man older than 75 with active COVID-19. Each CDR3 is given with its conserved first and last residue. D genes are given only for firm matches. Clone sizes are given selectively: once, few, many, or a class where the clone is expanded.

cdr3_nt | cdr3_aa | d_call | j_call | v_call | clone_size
TGTGCCAGCACCGGGACAGGGGTTAAGGGCTCTGGAAACACCATATATTTT | CASTGTGVKGSGNTIYF | TRBD1 | TRBJ1-3 | TRBV7-9 | .
TGTGCCACCAGCAGAGATCCGGGGAGAAACTCTGGAAACACCATATATTTT | CATSRDPGRNSGNTIYF | . | TRBJ1-3 | TRBV15 | .
TGTGCCAGCAGCGCCACGACAGGGTCACCCTATGGCTACACCTTC | CASSATTGSPYGYTF | TRBD1 | TRBJ1-2 | TRBV9 | once
TGTGCCAGCTCACCACAAGGAGGACGGGACGAGCAGTACTTC | CASSPQGGRDEQYF | . | TRBJ2-7 | TRBV18 | .
TGTGCCAGCAGCTCGGCGACTAGCGGGATACTCTTC | CASSSATSGILF | TRBD2 | TRBJ2-1 | TRBV11-3 | .
TGTGCCAGCAGTTACACGACAGGCTCACCCCTCCACTTT | CASSYTTGSPLHF | . | TRBJ1-6 | TRBV6-5 | .
TGCGCCAGCAGCTTGGTCGGTACGGGAAACACCATATATTTT | CASSLVGTGNTIYF | . | TRBJ1-3 | TRBV5-1 | .
TGTGCCAGCAGAACCGGGACAGAGAACACTGAAGCTTTCTTT | CASRTGTENTEAFF | TRBD1 | TRBJ1-1 | TRBV7-8 | few
TGTGCCAGCCGTGGAGACAGGGGCATTGGGGAGACCCAGTACTTC | CASRGDRGIGETQYF | TRBD1 | TRBJ2-5 | TRBV2 | .
TGTGCCAGCAGCCAACAAGGGACAGGTTGGCAAGAGACCCAGTACTTC | CASSQQGTGWQETQYF | . | TRBJ2-5 | TRBV21-1 | .
TGTGCCAGCAGTGGTGGTCTAGAGGGAAACACCATATATTTT | CASSGGLEGNTIYF | . | TRBJ1-3 | TRBV7-9 | once
TGTGCCAGCAGTGAAGTTACTCCCGCAGATACGCAGTATTTT | CASSEVTPADTQYF | . | TRBJ2-3 | TRBV2 | .
TGTGCCAGCAGCAGGGACTCGTGGAGCTCCTACAATGAGCAGTTCTTC | CASSRDSWSSYNEQFF | . | TRBJ2-1 | TRBV7-3 | .
TGTGCCACCAGCAGAGACGGACAGGGCGGGTCACCCCTCCACTTT | CATSRDGQGGSPLHF | TRBD1 | TRBJ1-6 | TRBV15 | .
TGCGCCAGCAGCTTGGGGGACAGGGGGAGCTCCTACGAGCAGTACTTC | CASSLGDRGSSYEQYF | TRBD1 | TRBJ2-7 | TRBV5-1 | .
TGTGCCAGCAGCCCCGGGACAGGGAGGATGAACACTGAAGCTTTCTTT | CASSPGTGRMNTEAFF | TRBD1 | TRBJ1-1 | TRBV28 | once
TGCGCCAGCAGCTTGGACAGGTCCGGCTACACCTTC | CASSLDRSGYTF | . | TRBJ1-2 | TRBV5-1 | .
TGCGCCAGCAGCCATGTACAACAGGGGAACACTGAAGCTTTCTTT | CASSHVQQGNTEAFF | . | TRBJ1-1 | TRBV4-3 | .
TGTGCCAGCGGATCCGGTGCCCGGGCTGAAGCTTTCTTT | CASGSGARAEAFF | . | TRBJ1-1 | TRBV28 | .
TGTGCCAGCAGTTACAACCAGGGGGATGGCTACACCTTC | CASSYNQGDGYTF | TRBD1 | TRBJ1-2 | TRBV7-6 | .
TGTGCCAGCAGTTCCGTCGGGGGGGCGGGGCACTCGCAGTATTTT | CASSSVGGAGHSQYF | TRBD2 | TRBJ2-3 | TRBV28 | .